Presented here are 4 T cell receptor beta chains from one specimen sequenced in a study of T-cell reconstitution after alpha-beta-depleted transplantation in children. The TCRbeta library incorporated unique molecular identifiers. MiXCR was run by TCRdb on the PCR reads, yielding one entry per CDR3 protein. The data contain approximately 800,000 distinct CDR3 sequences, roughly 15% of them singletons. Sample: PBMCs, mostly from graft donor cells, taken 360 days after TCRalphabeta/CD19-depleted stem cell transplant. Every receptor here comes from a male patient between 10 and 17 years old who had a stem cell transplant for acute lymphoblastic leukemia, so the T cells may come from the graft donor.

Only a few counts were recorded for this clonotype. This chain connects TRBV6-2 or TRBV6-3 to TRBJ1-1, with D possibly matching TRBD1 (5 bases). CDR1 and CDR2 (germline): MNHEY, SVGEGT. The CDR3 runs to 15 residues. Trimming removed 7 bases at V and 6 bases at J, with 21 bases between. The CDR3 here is CASTLLQGGRAEAFF. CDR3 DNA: TGTGCCAGCACCCTTCTCCAGGGAGGAAGAGCTGAAGCTTTCTTT.

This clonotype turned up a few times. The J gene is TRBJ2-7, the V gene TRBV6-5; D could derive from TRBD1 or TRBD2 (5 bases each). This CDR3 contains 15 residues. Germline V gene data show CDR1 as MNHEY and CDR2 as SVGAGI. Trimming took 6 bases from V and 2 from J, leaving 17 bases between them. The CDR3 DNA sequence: TGTGCCAGCAGGTATAACCGGGACCGGACCTACGAGCAGTACTTC. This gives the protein CASRYNRDRTYEQYF.

CDR3 protein: CASSPPTGSSYEQYF. Here the CDR3 DNA reads TGTGCCAGCAGTCCCCCGACGGGTAGCTCCTACGAGCAGTACTTC. The chain is built from TRBV12-3 or TRBV12-4 and TRBJ2-7; no firm D call. CDR3 length equals 15 residues. Trimming removed 5 bases from V and 0 bases from J, with 14 bases in between.

The CDR3 bases are TGCGCCAGCAGCCCAACCCGGGACACCCGCTACGAGCAGTACTTC. Its protein product is CASSPTRDTRYEQYF. The chain links TRBV4-1 to TRBJ2-7; D is perhaps TRBD1 (6 bases). Germline values: CDR1 MGHRA, CDR2 YSYEKL. This CDR3 region has 15 residues. Between the trimmed V and J ends, which lost 4 bases and 3 bases, there was a span of 16 bases.